These 5 T cell receptor beta chains were all obtained from the same sample, sequenced in a study of immune cell composition in non-small cell lung cancer. Sequenced by immunoSEQ multiplex PCR; TCRdb stores in-frame clones only, minus some. The sample carries a few thousand clones, about two thirds recorded once. Sample: lung tumor tissue. The receptors were sampled from a human donor with non-small cell lung cancer.

This clone was detected a few times. The chain carries TRBV19 and TRBJ2-7; TRBD2 matches at 11 bases. Germline-derived CDR1 and CDR2 are LNHDA and SQIVND (reference sequence). The V gene end was trimmed by 5 bases and the J gene end by 2 bases; junction bases not matched to a gene: 8. The CDR3 contains 16 residues. Here the CDR3 reads CASSLATSGTAYEQYF. The CDR3 DNA reads TGTGCCAGTAGTCTCGCGACTAGCGGGACCGCCTACGAGCAGTACTTC.

V gene TRBV29-1 combines with J gene TRBJ2-2; 7 bases align to TRBD2. CDR1 is SQVTM, CDR2 ANQGSEA, per germline. After removal of 4 bases from V and 6 bases from J, the junction contained 8 bases not matched to a gene. The CDR3 totals 14 residues. The CDR3 coding sequence is TGCAGCGTTGCCAGTCGGGAGGTCTCCGGGGAGCTGTTTTTT. Translating gives CSVASREVSGELFF.

The V and J genes are TRBV7-2 and TRBJ1-3; the D is unclear. V shed 5 bases and J shed 0 bases, with 8 bases lying between them. The V gene's germline CDR1 is SGHTA and CDR2 FQGNSA. The CDR3 covers 14 residues. The CDR3 region is CASSQQSSGNTIYF. The CDR3 bases are TGTGCCAGCAGCCAACAGAGCTCTGGAAACACCATATATTTT.

This clone is large. The rearrangement links TRBV6-5 to TRBJ1-2, with D possibly TRBD1 on 6 matching bases. There are 16 residues in the CDR3. With 2 bases removed from V and 8 bases from J, the gap between germline ends came to 21 bases. The germline CDR1 and CDR2 sequences are MNHEY and SVGAGI. The CDR3 here is CASSYQDTGYAGGYTF. The CDR3 nucleotides are TGTGCCAGCAGTTACCAGGACACAGGGTACGCGGGCGGCTACACCTTC.

V and J are TRBV5-6 and TRBJ2-3, with TRBD2 identical over 11 bases. The CDR3 has 14 amino acids. Germline V gives CDR1 SGHDT, CDR2 YYEEEE. Unmatched junction bases numbered 3, after V lost 4 bases and J lost 5 bases. The CDR3 DNA is TGTGCCAGCAGCCCGGGACTAGCGGAAGATACGCAGTATTTT. Translated, it gives CASSPGLAEDTQYF. The complete variable domain, with remaining parts taken from reference TRBV5-6 and TRBJ2-3, reads DAGVTQSPTHLIKTRGQQVTLRCSPKSGHDTVSWYQQALGQGPQFIFQYYEEEERQRGNFPDRFSGHQFPNYSSELNVNALLLGDSALYLCASSPGLAEDTQYFGPGTRLTVL.